The text below deals with one TCR beta chain. As yet, its antigen is unknown. The sample belongs to a study of T cell responses to AZD1222 COVID-19 vaccine. Whole-study findings and limits: It was only after the peak T cell response that any repertoires were sampled. Regions left unmutated in variants are reportedly the target of nearly half of spike-specific TCRs.

This CDR3 contains 15 residues. CDR1 and CDR2 from the germline V gene are LGHNA and YSLEER. Between the trimmed V and J ends, which lost 0 bases and 6 bases, there was a span of 14 bases. TCRdb keeps only in-frame clones here, not all; method: immunoSEQ multiplex PCR. Of about 150,000 clones listed, about nine tenths are singletons. The J gene is TRBJ1-2, the V gene TRBV4-3; TRBD1 is a possible D gene (6 bases). The sample here was peripheral blood, taken on day 0 of AZD1222 vaccination. This clonotype originated in an adult in good health. CDR3 in amino acids: CASSQEVAGDNGYTF. CDR3 sequence (DNA): TGCGCCAGCAGCCAAGAGGTGGCAGGGGATAATGGCTACACCTTC.